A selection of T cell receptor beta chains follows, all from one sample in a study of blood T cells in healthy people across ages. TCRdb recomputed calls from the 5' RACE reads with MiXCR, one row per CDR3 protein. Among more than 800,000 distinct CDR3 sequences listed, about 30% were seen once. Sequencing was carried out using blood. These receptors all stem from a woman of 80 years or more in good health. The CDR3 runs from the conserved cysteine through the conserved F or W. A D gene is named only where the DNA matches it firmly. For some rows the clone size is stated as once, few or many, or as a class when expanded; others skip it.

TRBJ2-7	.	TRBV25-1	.	CASSEYNRDGEQYF	TGTGCCAGCAGTGAATATAATAGGGATGGAGAGCAGTACTTC
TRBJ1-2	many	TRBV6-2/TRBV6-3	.	CASSYLGGYTF	TGTGCCAGCAGTTACCTCGGTGGCTACACCTTC
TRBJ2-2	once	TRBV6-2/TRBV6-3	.	CATRTVNTGELFF	TGTGCCACGCGGACGGTGAACACCGGGGAGCTGTTTTTT
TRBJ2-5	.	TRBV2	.	CASAQGVVETQYF	TGTGCCAGCGCCCAGGGAGTGGTAGAGACCCAGTACTTC
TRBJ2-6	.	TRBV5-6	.	CASSLMGQGYSGANVLTF	TGTGCCAGCAGCTTAATGGGCCAGGGGTACTCTGGGGCCAACGTCCTGACTTTC
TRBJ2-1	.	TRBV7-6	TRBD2	CASSLEAGGSSFF	TGTGCCAGCAGCTTAGAAGCGGGGGGAAGCTCGTTCTTC
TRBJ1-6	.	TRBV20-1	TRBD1	CSATGYGTGGPNSPLHF	TGCAGTGCCACTGGGTACGGGACAGGAGGCCCTAATTCACCCCTCCACTTT
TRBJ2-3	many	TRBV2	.	CASSGTAHTDTQYF	TGTGCCAGCAGTGGGACAGCACACACAGATACGCAGTATTTT
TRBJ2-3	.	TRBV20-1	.	CSARAYPSTDTQYF	TGCAGTGCCAGGGCATACCCTAGCACAGATACGCAGTATTTT
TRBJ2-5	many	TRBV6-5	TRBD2	CASSTSGGVGETQYF	TGTGCCAGCAGTACTAGCGGGGGGGTTGGAGAGACCCAGTACTTC
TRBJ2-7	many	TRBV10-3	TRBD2	CASGQYSSYEQYF	TGTGCTAGCGGGCAATACAGCTCCTACGAGCAGTACTTC
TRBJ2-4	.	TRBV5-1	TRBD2	CASSLTSGGTKNIQYF	TGCGCCAGCAGCTTAACCAGCGGGGGGACCAAAAACATTCAGTACTTC
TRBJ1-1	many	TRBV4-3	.	CASSQGIPGEYVNTEAFF	TGCGCCAGCAGCCAAGGCATTCCAGGGGAGTATGTGAACACTGAAGCTTTCTTT
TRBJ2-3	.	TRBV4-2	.	CASSQDWGRGTDTQYF	TGTGCCAGCAGCCAAGATTGGGGGCGGGGCACAGATACGCAGTATTTT
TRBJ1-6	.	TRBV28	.	CASKVQGNSPLHF	TGTGCCAGCAAGGTGCAGGGGAACTCACCCCTCCACTTT
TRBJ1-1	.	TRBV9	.	CASSFDTDNKEVFF	TGTGCCAGCAGCTTCGACACCGATAATAAGGAAGTTTTCTTT
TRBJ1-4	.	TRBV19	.	CASSMGTPPAINEKLFF	TGTGCCAGTAGTATGGGAACACCGCCCGCTATTAATGAAAAACTGTTTTTT
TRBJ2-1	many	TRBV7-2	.	CASSLGGGVSYNEQFF	TGTGCCAGCAGCTTAGGGGGCGGGGTTTCCTACAATGAGCAGTTCTTC
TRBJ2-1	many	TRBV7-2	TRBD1	CASTGTGGLNEQFF	TGTGCCAGCACCGGGACAGGGGGCCTGAATGAGCAGTTCTTC
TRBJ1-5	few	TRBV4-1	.	CASSQEGGVSNQPQHF	TGCGCCAGCAGCCAAGAAGGGGGGGTGAGCAATCAGCCCCAGCATTTT
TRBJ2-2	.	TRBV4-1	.	CASSPRSTGNTGELFF	TGCGCCAGCAGCCCAAGGTCGACAGGGAACACCGGGGAGCTGTTTTTT
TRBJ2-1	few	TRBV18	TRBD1	CASSQQGACNEQFF	TGTGCCAGCTCACAGCAGGGGGCCTGCAATGAGCAGTTCTTC
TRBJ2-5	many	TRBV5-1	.	CASSLSWAVQETQYF	TGCGCCAGCAGCCTGAGTTGGGCAGTTCAAGAGACCCAGTACTTC
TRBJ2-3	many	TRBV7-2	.	CASRRIQGGTDTQYF	TGTGCCAGCAGGCGTATACAGGGAGGCACAGATACGCAGTATTTT
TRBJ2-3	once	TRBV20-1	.	CSVLSPKISSDTQYF	TGCAGTGTTTTAAGTCCCAAAATATCTTCAGATACGCAGTATTTT
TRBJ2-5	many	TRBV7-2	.	CASSLVGWSQETQYF	TGTGCCAGCAGCTTAGTTGGGTGGAGTCAAGAGACCCAGTACTTC
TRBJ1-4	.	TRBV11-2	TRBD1	CTSSSRQGTNEKLFF	TGTACCAGCAGCTCCCGACAGGGAACTAATGAAAAACTGTTTTTT
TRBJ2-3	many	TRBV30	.	CAWSVSSKGTDTQYF	TGTGCCTGGAGTGTATCTAGTAAGGGGACAGATACGCAGTATTTT
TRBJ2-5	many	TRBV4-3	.	CASSQGGGQETQYF	TGCGCCAGCAGCCAAGGTGGGGGGCAGGAGACCCAGTACTTC
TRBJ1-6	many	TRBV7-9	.	CASSLGSGTNSPLHF	TGTGCCAGCAGCTTAGGGTCAGGGACTAATTCACCCCTCCACTTT
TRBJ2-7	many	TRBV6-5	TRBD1	CASSPGQGAGEQYF	TGTGCCAGCAGCCCTGGACAGGGGGCGGGTGAGCAGTACTTC
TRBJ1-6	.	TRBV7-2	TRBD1	CASSLALGGTESTYNSPLHF	TGTGCCAGCAGCTTAGCGCTTGGCGGGACAGAATCCACCTATAATTCACCCCTCCACTTT
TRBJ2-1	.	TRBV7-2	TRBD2	CASSFFSSGTYNEQFF	TGTGCCAGCAGCTTCTTTTCCAGCGGGACCTACAATGAGCAGTTCTTC
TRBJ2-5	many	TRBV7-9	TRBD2	CASNLLAGTQETQYF	TGTGCCAGCAACCTTCTAGCGGGGACCCAAGAGACCCAGTACTTC
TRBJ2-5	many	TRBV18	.	CASSPPASQETQYF	TGTGCCAGCTCACCCCCAGCCTCACAAGAGACCCAGTACTTC
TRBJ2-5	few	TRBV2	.	CASSEAPETQYF	TGTGCCAGCAGTGAAGCCCCGGAGACCCAGTACTTC
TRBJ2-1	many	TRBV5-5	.	CASSLIGGAPNEQFF	TGTGCCAGCAGCTTGATAGGAGGGGCCCCCAATGAGCAGTTCTTC
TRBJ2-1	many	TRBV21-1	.	CASSKEFWGLNEQFF	TGTGCCAGCAGCAAAGAGTTCTGGGGGTTGAATGAGCAGTTCTTC
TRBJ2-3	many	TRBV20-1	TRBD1	CSARVQGTDTQYF	TGCAGTGCTAGAGTACAGGGGACAGATACGCAGTATTTT
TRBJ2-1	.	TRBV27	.	CASQLQVSNEQFF	TGTGCCAGCCAGCTTCAAGTTAGCAATGAGCAGTTCTTC
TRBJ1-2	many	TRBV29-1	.	CRSPGAGGYTF	TGCCGTTCCCCGGGGGCAGGCGGCTACACCTTC
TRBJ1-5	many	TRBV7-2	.	CASSTAGANGQPQHF	TGTGCCAGCAGCACAGCCGGGGCCAATGGACAGCCCCAGCATTTT